The sequence of this T cell receptor (beta chain) was determined in a study of immune characterization of retroperitoneal liposarcoma. This CDR3 is built from 13 residues. Germline lookup yields CDR1 ENHRY and CDR2 SYGVKD. A single record per CDR3 protein comes from TCRdb applying MiXCR to the PCR reads. The sample holds around 20,000 distinct CDR3 sequences, more than 35% seen once. This clonotype was counted only a few times. The sample consisted of blood. V is TRBV10-3 and J is TRBJ2-5, with 9 positions matching TRBD1. The J call may not be correct, given that the DNA end is closer to TRBJ2-7. The TCR comes from a male donor with retroperitoneal liposarcoma. In nucleotides, the CDR3 is TGTGCCATCAGTGGAACAGGGGGCCACGAGCAGTACTTC. This gives the protein CAISGTGGHEQYF.